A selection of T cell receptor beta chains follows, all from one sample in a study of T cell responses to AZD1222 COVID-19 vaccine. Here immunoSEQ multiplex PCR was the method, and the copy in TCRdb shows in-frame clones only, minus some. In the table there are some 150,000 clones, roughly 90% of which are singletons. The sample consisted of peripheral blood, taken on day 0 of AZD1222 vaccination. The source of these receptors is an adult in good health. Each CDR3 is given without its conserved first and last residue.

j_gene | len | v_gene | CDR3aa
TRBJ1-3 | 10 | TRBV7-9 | ASSLAPVTIY
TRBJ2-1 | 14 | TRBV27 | ASSLSWLAGYNEQF
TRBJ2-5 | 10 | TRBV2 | ASSSDLGSQY
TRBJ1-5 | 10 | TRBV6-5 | ASTDPNQPQH
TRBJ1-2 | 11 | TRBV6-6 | ASSYSVDYGYT
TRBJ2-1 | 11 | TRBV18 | ASSLLKWDEQF
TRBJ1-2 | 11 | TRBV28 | ASSLSSSRGRT
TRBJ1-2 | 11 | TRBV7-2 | ASSSGQGHGYT
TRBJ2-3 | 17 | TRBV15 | ATSRAPYTAGGNTDTQY
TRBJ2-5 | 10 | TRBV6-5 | ASSGFQETQY
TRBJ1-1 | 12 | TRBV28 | ASSLQGPNTEAF
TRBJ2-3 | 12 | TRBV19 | ASIARGSTDTQY
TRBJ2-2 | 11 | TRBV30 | AWGGSGSRELF
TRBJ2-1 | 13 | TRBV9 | ASSQSGISSNEQF
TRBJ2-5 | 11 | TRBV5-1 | ASSLGGEETQY
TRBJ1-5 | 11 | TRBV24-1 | ATAGQGNQPQH
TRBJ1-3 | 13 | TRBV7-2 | ASSSTPSSGNTIY
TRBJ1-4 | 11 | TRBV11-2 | ASSLGWDEKLF
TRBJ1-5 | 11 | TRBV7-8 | ASSFTPNQPQH
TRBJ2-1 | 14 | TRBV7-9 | ASSSIAGVGLNEQF
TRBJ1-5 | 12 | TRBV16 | ASSQSPGNQPQH
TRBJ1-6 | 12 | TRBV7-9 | ASSPGPALSPLH
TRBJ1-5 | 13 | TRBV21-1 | ASSKAPGSNQPQH
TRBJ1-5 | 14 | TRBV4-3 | ASSQDRSYSNQPQH
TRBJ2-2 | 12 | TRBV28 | ASSPPGRSGELF
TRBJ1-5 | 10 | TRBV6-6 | ASAGFTQPQH
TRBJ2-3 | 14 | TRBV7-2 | ASSTTGGVSTDTQY
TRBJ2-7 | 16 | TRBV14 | ASSHQSLRLAGAYEQY
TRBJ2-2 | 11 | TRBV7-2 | ASSFVETGELF
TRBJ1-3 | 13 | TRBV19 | ASSDRRPSGNTIY
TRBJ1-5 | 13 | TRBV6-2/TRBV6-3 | ASSSSRQGYQPQH
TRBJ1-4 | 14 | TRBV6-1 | ASSASFGQAGEKLF
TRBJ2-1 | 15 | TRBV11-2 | ASSLNWGFSGYNEQF
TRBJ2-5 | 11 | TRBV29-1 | SVEERGQETQY
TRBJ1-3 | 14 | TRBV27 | ASSSWDSSPGNTIY
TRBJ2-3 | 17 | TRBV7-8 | ASSLVRPGLAGPGNTQY
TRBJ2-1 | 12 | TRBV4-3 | ASSPPDRDNEQF
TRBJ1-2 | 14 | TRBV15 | ATSRGGQGRHYGYT
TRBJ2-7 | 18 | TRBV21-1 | ASSQSFRRTSGLLVYEQY
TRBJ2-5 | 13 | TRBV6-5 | ASKKLAGGQETQY
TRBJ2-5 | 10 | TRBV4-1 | ASSYPDGTQY
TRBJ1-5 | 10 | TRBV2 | ASAGGGQPQH
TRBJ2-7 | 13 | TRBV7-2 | ASSLEVVGTYEQY
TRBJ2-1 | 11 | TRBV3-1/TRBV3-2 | ASSLGGYNEQF
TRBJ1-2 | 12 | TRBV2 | ASSLTGGVYGYT
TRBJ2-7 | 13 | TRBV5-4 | ASSLRTSHSYEQY
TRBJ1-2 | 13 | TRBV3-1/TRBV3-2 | ASSRSPGQGRGYT
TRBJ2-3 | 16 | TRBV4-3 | ASSQASWYQVSTDTQY
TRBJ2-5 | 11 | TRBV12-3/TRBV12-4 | ASRPGARETQY
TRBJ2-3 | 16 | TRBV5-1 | ASSLGLAGLSSTDTQY
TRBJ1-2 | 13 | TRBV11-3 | ATTGTGRNYDGYT
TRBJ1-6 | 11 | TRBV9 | ASSEDSNSPLH
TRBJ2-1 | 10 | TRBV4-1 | ASSHPRGEQF